This is a list of T cell receptor beta chains from one sample in a study of T cells after yellow fever vaccination. TCRdb re-called the 5' RACE reads with MiXCR, one entry per CDR3 protein. The table has about 360,000 distinct CDR3 sequences, more than 5.5% seen once. Source: PBMCs, taken 5 days after the yellow fever booster vaccination. The source of these receptors is a man aged 30-40 years who received the YFV17D yellow fever vaccine. Each CDR3 is given with its conserved first and last residue. Each record gives: V gene, clone size, D gene, J gene, CDR3 protein, CDR3 DNA. D genes are given only for firm matches. Not every row has a clone size; where given, it reads once, few, many or a size class.

TRBV12-3/TRBV12-4	few	.	TRBJ2-7	CASRPNRADYEQYF	TGTGCCAGCAGGCCCAACAGGGCCGACTACGAGCAGTACTTC
TRBV7-2	few	.	TRBJ2-7	CASSPAWTATLEQYF	TGTGCCAGCAGCCCGGCATGGACTGCTACCTTAGAGCAGTACTTC
TRBV10-3	many	TRBD1	TRBJ2-7	CAIRTGTAGGEQYF	TGTGCCATCAGGACCGGGACAGCAGGCGGCGAGCAGTACTTC
TRBV29-1	many	.	TRBJ2-5	CSVDLSPGLYF	TGCAGCGTTGACCTCAGCCCTGGTCTTTACTTC
TRBV12-3/TRBV12-4	few	.	TRBJ2-7	CASSFGGSGEQYF	TGTGCCAGCAGTTTTGGGGGTAGCGGCGAGCAGTACTTC
TRBV6-5	.	.	TRBJ2-6	CASSHRTTGANVLTF	TGTGCCAGCAGTCACCGGACAACTGGGGCCAACGTCCTGACTTTC
TRBV7-2	many	.	TRBJ2-1	CASSLGSAYNEQFF	TGTGCCAGCAGCTTAGGATCGGCCTACAATGAGCAGTTCTTC
TRBV28	many	TRBD2	TRBJ2-2	CASSSSLAGSIYPGELFF	TGTGCCAGCAGTTCCTCTCTAGCGGGAAGTATATACCCCGGGGAGCTGTTTTTT
TRBV28	.	.	TRBJ2-1	CASSLGAKRFF	TGTGCCAGCAGTTTAGGAGCGAAACGGTTCTTC
TRBV20-1	many	.	TRBJ1-4	CSARRVNNEKLFF	TGCAGTGCTAGGAGGGTGAATAATGAAAAACTGTTTTTT
TRBV6-2/TRBV6-3	many	TRBD2	TRBJ2-7	CASTWGAGVYEQYF	TGTGCCAGCACGTGGGGAGCGGGGGTCTACGAGCAGTACTTC
TRBV11-2	once	.	TRBJ2-1	CASDGRGSSYNEQFF	TGTGCCAGCGATGGTAGGGGGAGCTCCTACAATGAGCAGTTCTTC
TRBV4-3	few	.	TRBJ2-1	CASSQEGGGGPYNEQFF	TGCGCCAGCAGCCAAGAGGGCGGCGGAGGCCCCTACAATGAGCAGTTCTTC
TRBV20-1	few	TRBD2	TRBJ2-3	CSANRLAGAGDTQYF	TGCAGTGCAAACCGACTAGCGGGAGCCGGAGATACGCAGTATTTT
TRBV7-2	few	TRBD1	TRBJ1-3	CASSLASGGRVTIYF	TGTGCCAGCAGCTTAGCTTCAGGGGGCAGGGTCACCATATATTTT
TRBV12-3/TRBV12-4	few	.	TRBJ2-3	CASSFIGAGTQYF	TGTGCCAGCAGTTTTATCGGGGCGGGTACGCAGTATTTT
TRBV7-2	.	.	TRBJ2-7	CASRTQGGGIGEQYF	TGTGCCAGCAGAACACAGGGAGGCGGTATAGGCGAGCAGTACTTC
TRBV7-9	.	TRBD1	TRBJ2-7	CASSPWTGREQYF	TGTGCCAGCAGTCCCTGGACAGGGCGGGAGCAGTACTTC
TRBV5-4	.	TRBD2	TRBJ2-7	CASSPGPSGSVDEQYF	TGTGCCAGCAGCCCTGGCCCTAGCGGGAGTGTGGACGAGCAGTACTTC
TRBV6-2/TRBV6-3	many	TRBD1	TRBJ2-3	CASSFRGSSYTDTQYF	TGTGCCAGCTCATTCAGGGGGAGTTCTTACACAGATACGCAGTATTTT
TRBV20-1	many	.	TRBJ1-5	CSARRGDNQPQHF	TGCAGTGCTAGACGGGGAGACAATCAGCCCCAGCATTTT
TRBV28	.	.	TRBJ1-5	CASSLKRVQPQHF	TGTGCCAGCAGTTTAAAACGGGTTCAGCCCCAGCATTTT
TRBV7-2	.	.	TRBJ2-7	CASSQAGPYEQYF	TGTGCCAGCAGTCAAGCGGGTCCCTACGAGCAGTACTTC
TRBV29-1	many	.	TRBJ2-1	CSVPRVSSYNEQFF	TGCAGCGTCCCCAGGGTGAGCTCCTACAATGAGCAGTTCTTC
TRBV20-1	many	TRBD2	TRBJ2-1	CSAPNSGRNNEQFF	TGCAGTGCCCCCAACAGCGGGAGAAACAATGAGCAGTTCTTC
TRBV29-1	many	.	TRBJ1-5	CSVEDPDQPQHF	TGCAGCGTTGAAGACCCCGATCAGCCCCAGCATTTT
TRBV6-1	.	.	TRBJ2-7	CASSPTATGTYSYEQYF	TGTGCCAGCAGTCCAACCGCTACAGGGACCTACTCCTACGAGCAGTACTTC
TRBV10-1	many	TRBD2	TRBJ2-1	CASSESRGRYNEQFF	TGCGCCAGCAGTGAGTCACGCGGGAGATACAATGAGCAGTTCTTC
TRBV7-2	.	.	TRBJ1-5	CASSLGPGYSNQPQHF	TGTGCCAGCAGCTTAGGTCCAGGGTATAGCAATCAGCCCCAGCATTTT
TRBV4-3	many	.	TRBJ2-1	CASSQDWTVDSYNEQFF	TGCGCCAGCAGCCAAGACTGGACGGTCGACTCCTACAATGAGCAGTTCTTC
TRBV7-2	many	.	TRBJ1-1	CASSLQRGTEAFF	TGTGCCAGCAGCTTACAGAGGGGGACTGAAGCTTTCTTT
TRBV18	few	.	TRBJ2-5	CASSPPGTPQETQYF	TGTGCCAGCTCACCACCTGGGACCCCGCAAGAGACCCAGTACTTC
TRBV7-2	many	.	TRBJ2-7	CASSQDSTAYEQYF	TGTGCCAGCAGCCAGGACAGCACTGCCTACGAGCAGTACTTC
TRBV3-1	.	TRBD2	TRBJ2-1	CASSGGGTSGTYEQFF	TGTGCCAGCAGCGGGGGAGGAACTAGCGGGACGTATGAGCAGTTCTTC
TRBV24-1	few	TRBD1	TRBJ2-5	CATQGTEETQYF	TGTGCCACCCAGGGGACAGAAGAGACCCAGTACTTC
TRBV5-1	.	TRBD2	TRBJ2-2	CASSLESLAGGNTGELFF	TGCGCCAGCAGCTTGGAGAGTCTAGCGGGAGGAAACACCGGGGAGCTGTTTTTT
TRBV20-1	.	.	TRBJ2-7	CSARNQPYEQYF	TGCAGTGCTAGGAACCAACCCTACGAGCAGTACTTC
TRBV4-3	many	.	TRBJ2-3	CASSQDRATDTQYF	TGTGCCAGCAGCCAAGATCGAGCCACAGATACGCAGTATTTT
TRBV7-9	few	.	TRBJ1-5	CASSSAGSPEDQPQHF	TGTGCCAGCAGCTCCGCCGGTAGCCCGGAAGATCAGCCCCAGCATTTT
TRBV20-1	.	TRBD1	TRBJ1-5	CSAFPGQSNQPQHF	TGCAGTGCTTTTCCGGGACAGAGCAATCAGCCCCAGCATTTT
TRBV7-2	few	TRBD1	TRBJ1-2	CASSLTRTGVDYTF	TGTGCCAGCAGCTTAACTAGGACAGGGGTTGACTACACCTTC
TRBV10-1	many	.	TRBJ2-3	CASRGEGPRDTQYF	TGCGCCAGCAGGGGTGAGGGGCCCCGGGATACGCAGTATTTT
TRBV7-9	few	.	TRBJ2-1	CASSFYTSLDEQFF	TGTGCCAGCAGCTTTTACACGTCCCTCGATGAGCAGTTCTTC
TRBV6-1	few	TRBD1	TRBJ1-5	CASSPRDSRNQPQHF	TGTGCCAGCAGTCCCCGGGACAGCCGAAATCAGCCCCAGCATTTT
TRBV20-1	few	TRBD2	TRBJ2-1	CSARDHGTSGYNEQFF	TGCAGTGCTAGAGATCATGGGACTAGCGGCTACAATGAGCAGTTCTTC
TRBV12-3/TRBV12-4	.	.	TRBJ2-1	CASSDRTADNEQFF	TGTGCCAGCAGCGACCGGACAGCAGACAATGAGCAGTTCTTC
TRBV27	few	TRBD1	TRBJ1-1	CASSAGQGARTEAFF	TGTGCCAGCAGTGCAGGACAGGGGGCGAGAACTGAAGCTTTCTTT
TRBV7-2	many	TRBD1	TRBJ2-7	CASSRTGNPYEQYF	TGTGCCAGCAGCAGGACAGGGAACCCCTACGAGCAGTACTTC
TRBV9	few	TRBD2	TRBJ2-7	CASSVSLADYEQYF	TGTGCCAGCAGCGTAAGTCTAGCGGACTACGAGCAGTACTTC
TRBV12-3/TRBV12-4	.	.	TRBJ2-3	CASSFDITISTDTQYF	TGTGCCAGCAGTTTCGACATTACTATAAGCACAGATACGCAGTATTTT
TRBV4-3	.	TRBD1	TRBJ2-3	CASSQVGQGGPDTQYF	TGCGCCAGCAGCCAAGTGGGACAGGGGGGGCCTGATACGCAGTATTTT
TRBV5-1	few	TRBD2	TRBJ2-1	CASSLARGLAGAYNEQFF	TGCGCCAGCAGCTTGGCCAGGGGACTAGCGGGAGCCTACAATGAGCAGTTCTTC
TRBV10-1	many	.	TRBJ2-2	CASRRDYTGELFF	TGCGCCAGCAGGAGAGACTACACCGGGGAGCTGTTTTTT
TRBV5-1	few	.	TRBJ2-2	CASSWGDRNTGELFF	TGCGCCAGCAGCTGGGGGGACAGAAACACCGGGGAGCTGTTTTTT